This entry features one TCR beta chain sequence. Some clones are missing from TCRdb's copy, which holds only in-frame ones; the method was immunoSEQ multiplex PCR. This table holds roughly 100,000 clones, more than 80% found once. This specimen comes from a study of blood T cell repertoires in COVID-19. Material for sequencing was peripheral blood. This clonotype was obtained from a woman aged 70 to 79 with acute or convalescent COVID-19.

This CDR3 is CAWSSHQGSGYTF. The CDR3 bases are TGTGCCTGGAGCTCACACCAGGGAAGCGGCTACACCTTC. V is TRBV30 and J is TRBJ1-2; a weak D match, TRBD1 (5 bases). Germline CDR1 GTSNPN, CDR2 SVGIG (reference sequence). The CDR3 is 13 amino acids. Trimming took 3 bases from V and 8 from J, leaving 16 bases between them. Using reference TRBV30 and TRBJ1-2 for the parts outside the CDR3, the full variable domain is SQTIHQWPATLVQPVGSPLSLECTVEGTSNPNLYWYRQAAGRGLQLLFYSVGIGQISSEVPQNLSASRPQDRQFILSSKKLLLSDSGFYLCAWSSHQGSGYTFGSGTRLTVV.